The 27 T cell receptor beta chains presented below share a single source sample, sequenced in a study of blood T cell repertoires in COVID-19. TCRdb's table, derived via immunoSEQ multiplex PCR, lists solely in-frame clones and lacks some. The profile covers 200,000 to 250,000 clones, with around 84% appearing a single time and approximately 5.1% taken by the ten largest. Sequenced: peripheral blood. The receptors were sampled from a woman in her fifties or sixties who had recovered from COVID-19.

The CDR3 DNA sequence: TGCGCCAGCAGCTGGGGGGACGGTGAAGCTTTCTTT. It yields the protein CASSWGDGEAFF. The rearrangement joins TRBV5-1 to TRBJ1-1; weak D call: TRBD1 (5 bases). V was shortened by 3 bases and J by 7 bases, with 10 bases between the two germline ends. Germline V gene lookup returns CDR1 SGHRS and CDR2 YFSETQ. CDR3 length: 12 residues.

This clone was observed once. This chain uses TRBV4-3 with TRBJ1-6; D unresolved. CDR3 length: 18 residues. Trimming took 0 bases from V and 0 from J, leaving 12 bases between them. Germline assignment: CDR1 LGHNA and CDR2 YSLEER. This chain's CDR3 is CASSQDVEVSSYNSPLHF. For the CDR3, the DNA is TGCGCCAGCAGCCAAGACGTGGAGGTCAGCTCCTATAATTCACCCCTCCACTTT.

The rearrangement links TRBV9 to TRBJ2-7, with D possibly being TRBD2 (7 bases). Germline lookup yields CDR1 SGDLS and CDR2 YYNGEE. The CDR3 contains 14 residues. V lost 0 bases to trimming and J lost 7 bases, with 14 bases between them. CDR3 in DNA: TGTGCCAGCAGCGTAGGTGGGGGGGCGTGGGAGCAGTACTTC. Protein: CASSVGGGAWEQYF.

This CDR3 is CASSLAGTAGGTEAFF. The CDR3 nucleotides are TGTGCCAGCAGCTTAGCTGGGACGGCGGGAGGGACTGAAGCTTTCTTT. The genes are TRBV7-8 and TRBJ1-1, with D perhaps matching TRBD1 (5 bases). V was trimmed by 0 bases and J by 5 bases, leaving 16 bases between them. CDR1 is SGHVS, CDR2 FQNEAQ, per germline. The CDR3 spans 16 residues.

The chain is built from TRBV7-3 and TRBJ2-5, with D unclear. V lost 8 bases to trimming and J lost 2 bases, with 12 bases between them. The length of the CDR3 is 13 residues. In germline, CDR1 is SGHTA, CDR2 FQGTGA. As DNA, the CDR3 is TGTGCCAGCGCTAGAGGCGTGCAAGAGACCCAGTACTTC. Residues: CASARGVQETQYF.

In its sample, this clone was seen a few times. The chain links TRBV2 to TRBJ1-2; D gene uncertain. V gave up 6 bases and J gave up 4 bases, with 15 bases separating them. Germline-derived CDR1 and CDR2 are SNHLY and FYNNEI. The CDR3 is made up of 14 amino acids. Written as DNA, the CDR3 is TGTGCCAGCAGGGCCGGAGGGATTCTCTATGGCTACACCTTC. It codes for CASRAGGILYGYTF.

The chain carries TRBV5-1 and TRBJ1-4; D remains ambiguous. This CDR3 contains 15 residues. Per germline, CDR1 SGHRS and CDR2 YFSETQ. Trimming shortened V by 5 bases and J by 8 bases, and 19 bases separated the two germline ends. The CDR3 bases are TGCGCCAGCAGTTCCTATGACCCCATGAGGGAAAAACTGTTTTTT. It translates to CASSSYDPMREKLFF. The full variable domain, its missing parts supplied by reference TRBV5-1 and TRBJ1-4, is KAGVTQTPRYLIKTRGQQVTLSCSPISGHRSVSWYQQTPGQGLQFLFEYFSETQRNKGNFPGRFSGRQFSNSRSEMNVSTLELGDSALYLCASSSYDPMREKLFFGSGTQLSVL.

This clone was seen a handful of times. This rearrangement joins TRBV5-4 to TRBJ1-6; 9 bases fit TRBD1. The germline gives CDR1 SGHNT, CDR2 YYREEE (reference sequence). The CDR3 loop spans 14 amino acids. V lost 4 bases, J lost 8 bases, and 4 bases stayed unmatched. CDR3 sequence (DNA): TGTGCCAGCAGCCGGGACAGGGCCGATTCACCCCTCCACTTT. It codes for CASSRDRADSPLHF.

The chain recombines TRBV7-2 with TRBJ2-2; TRBD2 aligns across 11 bases. This CDR3 is built from 15 residues. Germline V lookup: CDR1 SGHTA, CDR2 FQGNSA. With 6 bases clipped from V and 6 bases from J, the junction kept 6 bases outside the gene matches. DNA for the CDR3: TGTGCCAGCAGATATAGCGGGGGGGCATCCGGGGAGCTGTTTTTT. The encoded protein is CASRYSGGASGELFF.

The J gene is TRBJ2-7, the V gene TRBV2; D might be TRBD1 (5 bases). CDR3 length equals 12 residues. V dropped 7 bases and J dropped 2 bases, with 9 bases sitting between them. The germline gives CDR1 SNHLY, CDR2 FYNNEI. CDR3 amino acids: CASNRPTYEQYF. CDR3 in DNA: TGTGCCAGCAACAGGCCCACCTACGAGCAGTACTTC.

As regards this clone: This same CDR3 is encoded by further DNA sequences in the sample. The chain employs TRBV5-1 and TRBJ1-1, with D perhaps matching TRBD1 (6 bases). Germline-derived CDR1 and CDR2 are SGHRS and YFSETQ. Trimming shortened V by 2 bases and J by 1 base, and 6 bases separated the two germline ends. This CDR3 contains 13 residues. The CDR3 loop reads CASSLGGNTEAFF. The CDR3 nucleotides are TGCGCCAGCAGCTTAGGGGGGAACACTGAAGCTTTCTTT.

The genes are TRBV30 and TRBJ1-6, with D possibly being TRBD1 (6 bases). The CDR3 contains 13 residues. Trimming pared 0 bases from V and 9 bases from J, leaving 9 bases between. CDR1 is GTSNPN, CDR2 SVGIG, per germline (reference sequence). Here the CDR3 DNA reads TGTGCCTGGAGTGTACAGGGAAGTTCACCCCTCCACTTT. Its translation is CAWSVQGSSPLHF.

The chain couples TRBV9 to TRBJ2-3, with 8 bases aligning to TRBD2. V shed 5 bases and J 6 bases; nucleotides not matched to a gene: 14. CDR1 and CDR2 (germline): SGDLS, YYNGEE. CDR3 length equals 16 residues. The CDR3: CASSILSRGASDTQYF. For the CDR3, the DNA is TGTGCCAGCAGTATTCTTTCGCGGGGGGCTTCTGATACGCAGTATTTT.

In its sample, this clone was seen once. J is TRBJ2-5 and V is TRBV11-2; 14 nucleotides agree with TRBD2. CDR3 length: 18 amino acids. Germline values: CDR1 SGHAT, CDR2 FQNNGV. Losses at the gene ends were 0 bases for V and 5 bases for J; bases not matched to a gene: 8. In DNA, the CDR3 is TGTGCCAGCAGCTTAGAGACTAGCGGGGGGGCCACGTCTGAGACCCAGTACTTC. Its translation: CASSLETSGGATSETQYF.

This chain uses TRBV5-1 with TRBJ2-7; tentatively, D is TRBD1 (8 bases). There are 14 residues in the CDR3. In germline, CDR1 is SGHRS, CDR2 YFSETQ. V was trimmed by 4 bases and J by 2 bases, leaving 13 bases between them. Written as DNA, the CDR3 is TGCGCCAGCAGCCACAGGGGGGGGCCCTACGAGCAGTACTTC. Its translation is CASSHRGGPYEQYF.

This rearrangement joins TRBV5-1 to TRBJ2-2; 9 positions match TRBD1. V lost 3 bases to trimming and J lost 2 bases; unmatched junction nucleotides: 5. Per the germline V gene, CDR1 is SGHRS and CDR2 is YFSETQ. This CDR3 is built from 16 residues. This CDR3 reads CASSWRTGANTGELFF. The CDR3 nucleotides read TGCGCCAGCAGCTGGAGGACAGGGGCCAACACCGGGGAGCTGTTTTTT. Variable domain in full (rest from reference TRBV5-1 and TRBJ2-2): KAGVTQTPRYLIKTRGQQVTLSCSPISGHRSVSWYQQTPGQGLQFLFEYFSETQRNKGNFPGRFSGRQFSNSRSEMNVSTLELGDSALYLCASSWRTGANTGELFFGEGSRLTVL.

V is TRBV12-3 or TRBV12-4 and J is TRBJ1-1; D remains unclear. This CDR3 contains 12 residues. V was trimmed by 3 bases and J by 7 bases, leaving 9 bases between them. The CDR3 protein is CASSLLSYEAFF. In DNA, the CDR3 is TGTGCCAGCAGTTTGTTGAGCTATGAAGCTTTCTTT.

The chain joins TRBV24-1 to TRBJ2-7; D uncertain. V gave up 5 bases and J gave up 5 bases, with 12 bases separating them. The CDR3 is 13 amino acids. CDR1 and CDR2 from the germline V gene are KGHDR and SFDVKD. CDR3 DNA sequence: TGTGCCACCAGTGCCCGTTTCAGTGACGAGCAGTACTTC. It translates to CATSARFSDEQYF.

This chain connects TRBV5-6 to TRBJ2-4; tentative D call: TRBD1 (5 bases). From germline, CDR1 is SGHDT and CDR2 YYEEEE. CDR3 length: 15 amino acids. V shed 1 base and J shed 8 bases, with 16 bases lying between them. CDR3 DNA: TGTGCCAGCAGCTTGCAAGGGCTAGGGGCAGACATTCAGTACTTC. This codes for CASSLQGLGADIQYF.

The genes are TRBV19 and TRBJ2-4, with 12 bases that match TRBD1. The junction had 6 bases not matched to a gene; V was cut back by 3 bases and J by 6 bases. Germline V lookup: CDR1 LNHDA, CDR2 SQIVND (reference sequence). CDR3 length equals 16 residues. The CDR3 DNA sequence: TGTGCCAGTAGTATTATCCAGGGACAGGGGGCAAACATTCAGTACTTC. Protein sequence: CASSIIQGQGANIQYF.

The chain carries TRBV27 and TRBJ2-7, with a possible D match to TRBD1 (5 bases). The CDR3 is made up of 11 amino acids. Trimming removed 7 bases at V and 6 bases at J, with 10 bases between. CDR1 and CDR2 from the germline V gene are MNHEY and SMNVEV (reference sequence). In DNA, the CDR3 is TGTGCCAGCACCCTAGGGGCCGAGCAGTACTTC. This encodes CASTLGAEQYF.

CDR3 loop: CASSSGTSGGQETQYF. CDR3 coding DNA: TGTGCCAGCAGTTCCGGGACTAGCGGGGGCCAAGAGACCCAGTACTTC. The genes are TRBV9 and TRBJ2-5, with 14 bases that match TRBD2. CDR1 is SGDLS and CDR2 is YYNGEE in the germline V gene. CDR3 length: 16 residues. The trim removed 5 bases at V and 1 base at J, leaving 4 bases unmatched.

The V call is TRBV7-8, the J call TRBJ2-7; 10 bases agree with TRBD2. The CDR3 is 15 amino acids. Germline V gene lookup returns CDR1 SGHVS and CDR2 FQNEAQ. Trimming removed 5 bases from V and 2 bases from J; junction bases left unmatched: 6. The CDR3 DNA reads TGTGCCAGCAGCCCAAAGCGGGGGGGCGCCTACGAGCAGTACTTC. It encodes CASSPKRGGAYEQYF.

This clone came up a few times. The rearrangement links TRBV7-3 to TRBJ1-6; D remains unclear. V was cut by 2 bases and J by 6 bases, with 14 bases left in between. CDR3 length: 16 amino acids. Germline V lookup: CDR1 SGHTA, CDR2 FQGTGA. In nucleotides, the CDR3 is TGTGCCAGCAGCTTACTGGGCAGCGGTCCTAATTCACCCCTCCACTTT. This translates into CASSLLGSGPNSPLHF.

V and J are TRBV24-1 and TRBJ1-4; 7 nucleotides agree with TRBD1. V lost 8 bases and J lost 1; bases outside the gene matches: 18. Germline CDR1 KGHDR, CDR2 SFDVKD. This CDR3 contains 19 residues. The CDR3 loop reads CATTSLGRRGLLTNEKLFF. The CDR3 DNA sequence: TGTGCCACCACGTCGTTAGGGAGGAGGGGGCTTTTAACTAATGAAAAACTGTTTTTT.

The chain uses TRBV5-6 and TRBJ2-7, with 8 bases that match TRBD1. V was pared by 7 bases and J by 6 bases, with 12 bases of the junction left unmatched. The CDR3 totals 14 residues. Germline CDR1 is SGHDT and CDR2 is YYEEEE. CDR3 loop: CASGTGTGELEQYF. The CDR3 DNA is TGTGCCAGCGGCACGGGGACAGGTGAACTCGAGCAGTACTTC.

V is TRBV4-2 and J is TRBJ2-3; no clear D. CDR1 and CDR2 from the germline V gene are LGHNA and YNFKEQ. The CDR3 spans 15 residues. Trimming took off 1 base at V and 5 bases at J, with 13 bases between the two ends. In DNA form, the CDR3 reads TGTGCCAGCAGCCAAGGGTTCGGTCCAGGAGATACGCAGTATTTT. Its protein is CASSQGFGPGDTQYF.